The clone carrying this T cell receptor beta chain was counted a single time. This sample was included in a study of blood T cell repertoires in COVID-19. Study-wide context: Samples came from the United States, Italy and Spain, spanning acute and convalescent COVID-19. Sources were T cells, B-cell-depleted T cells, or PBMCs; the material itself was cDNA or gDNA.

Enrollment of patients from Seattle took place during active infection, with longitudinal follow-up. This CDR3 spans 12 amino acids. The germline gives CDR1 SQVTM, CDR2 ANQGSEA. The V end was cut by 4 bases, the J end by 0 bases, with 7 bases between. In the study's own analysis: Cell counts per sample came from amplifying reference gene primers. Profiled with immunoSEQ multiplex PCR; TCRdb holds only in-frame clones, not every one. V and J calls and clone size come straight from that table; D and trimming were deduced from the DNA. The repertoire holds 55,000 to 65,000 clones, 75% to 85% seen once, with more than 30% in the top ten.

The gene calls are TRBV29-1 and TRBJ2-7; unclear D gene. The sequence was obtained from a man aged 60 to 69 with COVID-19, enrolled during active disease. Source material: peripheral blood. The CDR3, as DNA: TGCAGCGTTGGACTTTCCTCCTACGAGCAGTACTTC. Protein: CSVGLSSYEQYF.